This entry features one TCR beta chain sequence. TCRdb reanalysed the PCR reads using MiXCR and keeps one entry per CDR3 protein. This table holds some 20,000 distinct CDR3 sequences, around 59% found once. Samples came from patients with localized non-small cell lung adenocarcinoma. The data were obtained in a study of CD4 and CD8 cells across lung adenocarcinoma regions. The sequenced sample consisted of CD8+ T cells from the center of a lung tumor. The sequence derives from a female donor with lung adenocarcinoma. The CD4 and CD8 labels of this study may be unreliable.

The CDR3 nucleotides are TGTGCCAGCACCCCCGTGGGGGGGGGGGAAAAACTGTTTTTT. This codes for CASTPVGGGEKLFF. The chain recombines TRBV6-1 with TRBJ1-4; a weak D match, TRBD1 (5 bases). The germline V and J ends were trimmed by 7 bases and 8 bases, with 17 bases remaining between them. CDR1 is MNHNS and CDR2 is SASEGT in the germline V gene. The CDR3 runs to 14 residues.